Below are 15 T cell receptor beta chains sequenced from a single sample in a study of post-analysis software for immune sequencing data (dated by TCRdb to about 2015). Their recognized antigens are unknown. The library was produced with PCR. The data were produced on an Illumina HiSeq 2500. To reduce PCR and sequencing biases, unique molecular identifiers were built into the TCR beta cDNA libraries. The public reads were run again by TCRdb, first through fastp at Q25 and then through MiXCR, and only productive beta chains were kept. CDR3 protein sequences are deduplicated, and each keeps its most common genes and DNA. Counted in this sample were about 540,000 distinct CDR3 sequences; around a third of them appeared once. Together, the top ten hold 6% of the sample. What the study reported, not specific to this receptor: Patients showed significantly higher frequencies than controls for a few TRBV segments, among them TRBV5-6, TRBV5-1 and TRBV20-1.

What was sequenced was blood. The receptors originated from a girl under 18 with multiple sclerosis.

This clonotype was counted only a few times. At one of its ends the junction is not consistent with the germline gene, which may arise from a read error. The rearrangement links TRBV19 to TRBJ1-2; D is unresolved. Per the germline V gene, CDR1 is LNHDA and CDR2 is SQIVND (reference sequence). The length of the CDR3 is 12 residues. CDR3 sequence (DNA): TGTGCCAGTAGTGTAGAAAACTATGGCTACACCTTC. As protein: CASSVENYGYTF.

This chain uses TRBV6-1 with TRBJ2-5; D may be TRBD1 or TRBD2 (6 bases each). Germline loops: CDR1 MNHNS, CDR2 SASEGT. The ends were cut back, 1 base at V and 5 bases at J, with 8 bases in the middle. The CDR3 spans 13 residues. The CDR3 coding sequence is TGTGCCAGCAGTGAAGGGGGGGCGGAGACCCAGTACTTC. As protein: CASSEGGAETQYF.

The rearrangement joins TRBV10-3 to TRBJ2-3; no definite D call. This CDR3 is 13 amino acids long. Germline V gene sequence: CDR1 ENHRY, CDR2 SYGVKD. V was pared by 5 bases and J by 6 bases, with 12 bases between. CDR3: CAISKGVSDTQYF. CDR3 nucleotides: TGTGCCATCAGTAAGGGCGTATCCGATACGCAGTATTTT.

This clonotype showed up just a few times. The chain carries TRBV20-1 and TRBJ1-6, with D hard to call. V was cut by 5 bases and J by 4 bases, with 9 bases left in between. In germline, CDR1 is DFQATT, CDR2 SNEGSKA (reference sequence). CDR3 length equals 13 residues. The chain's CDR3 is CSAGRPYNSPLHF. The DNA of the CDR3 is TGCAGTGCTGGGCGTCCGTATAATTCACCCCTCCACTTT.

The rearrangement links TRBV10-2 to TRBJ2-7; 11 bases fit TRBD2. Germline V gene sequence: CDR1 WSHSY, CDR2 SAAADI. V shed 6 bases, J shed 3 bases, and the junction held 4 bases outside the gene matches. The CDR3 covers 14 residues. CDR3 bases: TGCGCCAGCAGACTAGCGGGGGATAACTACGAGCAGTACTTC. Translation gives CASRLAGDNYEQYF.

There are a few counts of this clonotype. The rearrangement joins TRBV9 to TRBJ1-2; the D gene is possibly TRBD1 (5 bases). The V end lost 1 base, the J end lost 6 bases, and 7 bases lay between the germline ends. The germline V gene encodes CDR1 SGDLS and CDR2 YYNGEE. The CDR3 sequence is 12 residues long. CDR3 in DNA: TGTGCCAGCAGCGTAATGGGGCATGGCTACACCTTC. Protein sequence: CASSVMGHGYTF.

The chain combines TRBV14 with TRBJ2-3, with a tentative D call TRBD2 (6 bases). The length of the CDR3 is 17 residues. V was clipped by 2 bases and J by 6 bases, with 21 bases between them. Looked up from germline, CDR1 is SGHDN and CDR2 is FVKESK. The CDR3 reads CASSQSPRDWKGDTQYF. CDR3 sequence (DNA): TGTGCCAGCAGCCAATCCCCCCGGGACTGGAAGGGTGATACGCAGTATTTT.

This rearrangement joins TRBV5-1 to TRBJ2-3; a possible D gene is TRBD1 (7 bases). The CDR3 is 15 amino acids. Germline-derived CDR1 and CDR2 are SGHRS and YFSETQ. The V end lost 3 bases, the J end lost 6 bases, and 17 bases lay between the germline ends. In nucleotides, the CDR3 is TGCGCCAGCAGCTGCGAAGGGGGCCGGGGGGATACGCAGTATTTT. Residues: CASSCEGGRGDTQYF.

There are a few counts of this clonotype. The rearrangement uses TRBV7-2 and TRBJ2-1; 8 nucleotides line up with TRBD2. CDR1 and CDR2 from the germline V gene are SGHTA and FQGNSA. V was clipped by 6 bases and J by 10 bases; unmatched bases: 5. The CDR3 loop spans 12 amino acids. The CDR3 is CASRVLAGEQFF. As DNA, the CDR3 is TGTGCCAGCAGAGTTCTAGCGGGCGAGCAGTTCTTC.

This clonotype was seen a handful of times. The rearrangement uses TRBV6-1 and TRBJ1-2; D perhaps matches TRBD1 (5 bases). The germline V gene has CDR1 MNHNS and CDR2 SASEGT. The V end lost 3 bases, the J end lost 4 bases, and 33 bases lay between the germline ends. CDR3 length: 21 residues. This CDR3 is CASSDPDRINGTPLKGYGYTF. As DNA, the CDR3 is TGTGCCAGCAGTGACCCGGACCGGATAAACGGGACTCCTCTGAAGGGCTATGGCTACACCTTC.

The CDR3 region is CASSSPQGALSTDTQYF. The DNA of the CDR3 is TGTGCCAGCAGCTCCCCCCAGGGGGCGCTTAGCACAGATACGCAGTATTTT. This chain uses TRBV7-6 with TRBJ2-3, with 8 bases matching TRBD1. The germline CDR1 and CDR2 sequences are SGHVS and FNYEAQ. Germline trimming cut 4 bases from V and 0 bases from J; bases unmatched to any gene: 9. The CDR3 loop spans 17 amino acids.

CDR3 DNA: TGCGCCAGCAGCCATGCCTCAGGGGGAGGGCCCACTGAAGCTTTCTTT. Encoded protein: CASSHASGGGPTEAFF. The V and J genes are TRBV4-1 and TRBJ1-1; 7 bases map to TRBD1. V dropped 3 bases and J dropped 4; count of bases not matched to a gene: 11. The length of the CDR3 is 16 residues. Per germline, CDR1 MGHRA and CDR2 YSYEKL.

This clonotype was seen only a few times. The chain has TRBV20-1 and TRBJ1-2; D is uncertain. There are 14 residues in the CDR3. Trimming stripped 3 bases from V and 4 bases from J, with 15 bases between. Germline V gene sequence: CDR1 DFQATT, CDR2 SNEGSKA (reference sequence). The CDR3 loop is CSASPGGGLYGYTF. CDR3 sequence (DNA): TGCAGTGCTAGTCCGGGTGGAGGGCTCTATGGCTACACCTTC.

With respect to this clonotype: One end of the junction fails to match germline, which may point to a read error. The chain carries TRBV24-1 and TRBJ2-3; TRBD2 is a possible D gene (6 bases). Germline V gene data show CDR1 as KGHDR and CDR2 as SFDVKD. The CDR3 extends over 14 amino acids. Written as DNA, the CDR3 is TGTACCACCAGTGGGCGGGGAGCGACAGATACGCAGTATTTT. It encodes CTTSGRGATDTQYF.

The J gene is TRBJ2-1, the V gene TRBV12-3 or TRBV12-4; D remains unclear. There are 11 residues in the CDR3. Trimming stripped 8 bases from V and 8 bases from J, with 10 bases between. CDR3 protein: CASGPMDEQFF. The CDR3 DNA follows: TGTGCCAGCGGTCCAATGGATGAGCAGTTCTTC.